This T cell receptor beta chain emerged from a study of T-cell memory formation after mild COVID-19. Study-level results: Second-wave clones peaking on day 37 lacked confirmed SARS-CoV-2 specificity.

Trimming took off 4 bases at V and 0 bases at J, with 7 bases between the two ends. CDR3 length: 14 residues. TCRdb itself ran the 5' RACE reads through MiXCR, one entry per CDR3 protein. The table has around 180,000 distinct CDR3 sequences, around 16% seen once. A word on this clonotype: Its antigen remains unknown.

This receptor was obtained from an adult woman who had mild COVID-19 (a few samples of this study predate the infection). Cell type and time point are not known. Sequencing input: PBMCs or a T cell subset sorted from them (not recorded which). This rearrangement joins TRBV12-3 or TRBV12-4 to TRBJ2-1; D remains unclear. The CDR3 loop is CASSWGSSYNEQFF. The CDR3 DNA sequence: TGTGCCAGCAGTTGGGGATCCTCCTACAATGAGCAGTTCTTC.